This T cell receptor beta chain was obtained from a study of cytomegalovirus exposure and HLA in healthy donors. Whole-study context: There were some 410 genotyped donors. Of these, about 86% fell in the genetic ancestry cluster associated with self-reported Caucasian donors.

As concerns this clone: Its matching antigen is unknown.

As for the donors, each was a healthy bone marrow donor. Overall study results and limits: CMV serostatus was the sole immune exposure information available.

Per germline, CDR1 KGHSH and CDR2 LQKENI. V shed 5 bases and J shed 2 bases, with 15 bases lying between them. The CDR3 length is 15 residues. PCR was performed using 60 Vbeta and 13 Jbeta primers. The table came from immunoSEQ multiplex PCR; TCRdb's copy has only in-frame clones and leaves some out. This table lists 150,000 to 250,000 clones. The chain couples TRBV18 to TRBJ1-1; maybe TRBD1 (5 bases). The receptor's source is a boy younger than 18 in good health and CMV-seronegative. Material for sequencing was PBMCs. The CDR3 DNA follows: TGTGCCAGCTCAACGGGCCCAGGGTTAAACACTGAAGCTTTCTTT. Amino acids: CASSTGPGLNTEAFF.